The T cell receptor beta chain under discussion was sequenced for a study of CXCR3-negative and CXCR3-positive naive CD8 T cells. Study-level information: Sequencing yielded about 150 million TRB reads, roughly 1.5 +/- 0.3 million per library. Notes on the study in general: CXCR3-positive naive cells carried more hydrophobic TRB CDR3s than CXCR3-negative naive cells did.

In the case of this clonotype: Its target is not known.

Each TRB cDNA library was prepared by 5' RACE (with UMI labels). TCRdb reprocessed the 5' RACE reads and keeps a single row for each CDR3 protein, giving no DNA. This sample's table has tens of thousands of distinct CDR3 sequences. The receptor was isolated from a human donor in good health. Some clones in this sample may be carry-over from other donors' samples. Sequences were obtained from naive CXCR3- CD8+ T cells from blood. Subset denoted: CD45RO-CCR7+CD27+CD95- naive CD8+ T cells lacking CXCR3 (TNR3-).

The CDR3 sequence is CSVEIDGDGTDTQYF. The chain uses TRBV29-1 and TRBJ2-3; checking the TCRdb D call of TRBD1 is not possible without DNA. This CDR3 is built from 15 residues. In germline, CDR1 is SQVTM, CDR2 ANQGSEA.